This TCR beta chain was identified during a study of T and B cells in COVID-19 patients. This clonotype is termed medium-sized. The CDR3 loop spans 17 amino acids. The ends were cut back, 3 bases at V and 0 bases at J, with 12 bases in the middle. Each TRB amplification used roughly 250-550 ng of genomic DNA from blood. TRB rearrangements were amplified by multiplex PCR with BIOMED2 TRB-A/B primers. TCRdb analysed the multiplex PCR reads with MiXCR anew, one entry per CDR3 protein. The data contain 3,500 to 4,500 distinct CDR3 sequences, approximately 26% of them seen just once; the ten biggest clones take up less than 20%.

The chain combines TRBV12-3 or TRBV12-4 with TRBJ2-6; D uncertain. Sequenced sample: blood. This TCR came from a human donor with active COVID-19. The CDR3 DNA follows: TGTGCCAGCAGTTTGGGCAGCCTACTCTCTGGGGCCAACGTCCTGACTTTC. Its translation is CASSLGSLLSGANVLTF.